This T cell receptor (beta chain) was profiled in a study of cytomegalovirus exposure and HLA in healthy donors. Study-wide findings and caveats: The study found most TCR sequences rare, yet found some public TCRs in many donors. A previous analysis found most TCR beta V segments productive roughly 87% or roughly 30% of the time.

With 60 Vbeta and 13 Jbeta primers, the PCR was carried out. This table comes from immunoSEQ multiplex PCR, and its TCRdb copy is limited to in-frame clones, with some not included. The sample contains 90,000 to 100,000 clones, roughly 78% of which appear only once. Comments on this clone: What it recognizes is unknown.

Germline V gene lookup returns CDR1 SGHVS and CDR2 FQNEAQ. Trimming removed 4 bases from V and 3 bases from J, with 16 bases in between. This CDR3 has 16 amino acids. Samples came from healthy bone marrow donors. The sequencing input was PBMCs. This receptor was identified in a woman aged 60 to 75 in good health and CMV-seronegative. The J gene is TRBJ1-5, the V gene TRBV7-8, with D possibly TRBD1 on 6 matching bases. As DNA, the CDR3 is TGTGCCAGCAGCTCCCCCGGGGGGGGGCCCAATCAGCCCCAGCATTTT. Its translation: CASSSPGGGPNQPQHF.